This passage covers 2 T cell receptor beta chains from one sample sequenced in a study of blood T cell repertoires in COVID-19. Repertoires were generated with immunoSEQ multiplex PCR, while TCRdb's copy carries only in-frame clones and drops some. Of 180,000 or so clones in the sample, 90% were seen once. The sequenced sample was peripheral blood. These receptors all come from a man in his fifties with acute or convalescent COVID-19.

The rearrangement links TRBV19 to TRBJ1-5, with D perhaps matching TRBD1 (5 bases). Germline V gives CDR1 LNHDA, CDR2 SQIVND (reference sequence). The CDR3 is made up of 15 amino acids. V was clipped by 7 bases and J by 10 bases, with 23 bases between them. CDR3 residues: CASTPGPWGGEPQHF. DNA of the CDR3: TGTGCCAGTACCCCGGGACCGTGGGGAGGTGAACCCCAGCATTTT. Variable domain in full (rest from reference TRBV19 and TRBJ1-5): DGGITQSPKYLFRKEGQNVTLSCEQNLNHDAMYWYRQDPGQGLRLIYYSQIVNDFQKGDIAEGYSVSREKKESFPLTVTSAQKNPTAFYLCASTPGPWGGEPQHFGDGTRLSIL.

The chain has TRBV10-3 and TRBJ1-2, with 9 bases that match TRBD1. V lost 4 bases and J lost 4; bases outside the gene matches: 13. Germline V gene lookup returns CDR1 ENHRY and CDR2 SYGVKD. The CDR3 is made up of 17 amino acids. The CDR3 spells CAISAHPGTGSLYGYTF. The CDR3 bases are TGTGCCATCAGTGCGCACCCTGGGACAGGGTCTCTCTATGGCTACACCTTC.